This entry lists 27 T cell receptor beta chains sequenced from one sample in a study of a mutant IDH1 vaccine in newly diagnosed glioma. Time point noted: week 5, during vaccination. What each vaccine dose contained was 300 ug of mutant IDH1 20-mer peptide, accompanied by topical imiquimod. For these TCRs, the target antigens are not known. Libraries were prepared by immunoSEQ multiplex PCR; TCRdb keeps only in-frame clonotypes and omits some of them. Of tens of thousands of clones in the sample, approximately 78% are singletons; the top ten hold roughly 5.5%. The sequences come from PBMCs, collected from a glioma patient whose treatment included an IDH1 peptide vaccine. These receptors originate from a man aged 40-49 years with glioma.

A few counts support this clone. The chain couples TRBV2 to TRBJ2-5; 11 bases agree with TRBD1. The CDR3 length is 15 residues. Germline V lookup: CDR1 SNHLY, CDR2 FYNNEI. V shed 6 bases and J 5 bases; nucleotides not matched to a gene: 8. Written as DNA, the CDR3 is TGTGCCAGCAGACCAGAGGACAGGGGGCGGGAGACCCAGTACTTC. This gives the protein CASRPEDRGRETQYF.

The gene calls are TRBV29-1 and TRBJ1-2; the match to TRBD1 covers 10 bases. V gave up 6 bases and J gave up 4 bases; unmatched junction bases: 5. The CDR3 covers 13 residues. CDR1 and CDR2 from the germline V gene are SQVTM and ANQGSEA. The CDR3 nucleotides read TGCAGCGTGGGACAGGGGCCGCGCTATGGCTACACCTTC. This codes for CSVGQGPRYGYTF.

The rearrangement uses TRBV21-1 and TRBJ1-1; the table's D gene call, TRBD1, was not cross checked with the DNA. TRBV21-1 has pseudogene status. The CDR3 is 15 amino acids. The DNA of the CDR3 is TGTGCCAGCAGCAAAGAGTATCAGGGGGCGACTGAAGCTTTCTTT. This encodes CASSKEYQGATEAFF.

The DNA of the CDR3 is TGTGCCAGCAGCTTAGGCCCGTCTGGTCTGGTGTTTTTT. It specifies CASSLGPSGLVFF. This chain connects TRBV7-9 to TRBJ1-4, with D unclear. This CDR3 has 13 amino acids. The germline gives CDR1 SEHNR, CDR2 FQNEAQ (reference sequence). The V end was cut by 1 base, the J end by 15 bases, with 15 bases between.

The CDR3 coding sequence is TGTGCCAGCAGTTCCCACGGGGGGGCGCTAGATGGCTACACCTTC. Translated: CASSSHGGALDGYTF. The chain has TRBV6-5 and TRBJ1-2, with a weak D call TRBD1 (6 bases). V was cut by 4 bases and J by 6 bases, with 18 bases left in between. Germline V gene data show CDR1 as MNHEY and CDR2 as SVGAGI. The CDR3 has 15 amino acids.

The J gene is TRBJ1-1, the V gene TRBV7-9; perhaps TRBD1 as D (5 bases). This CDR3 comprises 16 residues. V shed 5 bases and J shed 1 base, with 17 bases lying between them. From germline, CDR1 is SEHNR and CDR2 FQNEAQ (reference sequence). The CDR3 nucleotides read TGTGCCAGCAGCCCGCTCGACAGAATGGGGAACACTGAAGCTTTCTTT. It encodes CASSPLDRMGNTEAFF.

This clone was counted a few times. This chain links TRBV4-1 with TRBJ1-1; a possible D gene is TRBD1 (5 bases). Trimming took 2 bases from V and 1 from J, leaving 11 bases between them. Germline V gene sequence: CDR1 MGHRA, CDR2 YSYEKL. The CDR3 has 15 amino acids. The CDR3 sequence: CASSQNDRPNTEAFF. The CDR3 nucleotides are TGCGCCAGCAGCCAAAACGACAGACCGAACACTGAAGCTTTCTTT.

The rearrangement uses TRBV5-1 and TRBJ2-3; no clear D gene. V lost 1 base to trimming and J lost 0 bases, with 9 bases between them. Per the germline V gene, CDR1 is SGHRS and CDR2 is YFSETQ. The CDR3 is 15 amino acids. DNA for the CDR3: TGCGCCAGCAGCTTGCCGAACTTTAGCACAGATACGCAGTATTTT. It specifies CASSLPNFSTDTQYF.

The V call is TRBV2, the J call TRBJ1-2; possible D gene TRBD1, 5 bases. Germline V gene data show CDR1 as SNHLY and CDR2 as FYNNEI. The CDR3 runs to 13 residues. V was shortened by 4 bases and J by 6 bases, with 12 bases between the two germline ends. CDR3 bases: TGTGCCAGCAGTGCAGGTGGGGGTGATGGCTACACCTTC. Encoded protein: CASSAGGGDGYTF.

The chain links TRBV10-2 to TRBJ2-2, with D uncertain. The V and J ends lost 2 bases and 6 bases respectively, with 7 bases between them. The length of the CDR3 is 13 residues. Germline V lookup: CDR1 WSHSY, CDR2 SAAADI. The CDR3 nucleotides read TGCGCCAGCAGTGAGGCGTTGTCCGGGGAGCTGTTTTTT. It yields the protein CASSEALSGELFF.

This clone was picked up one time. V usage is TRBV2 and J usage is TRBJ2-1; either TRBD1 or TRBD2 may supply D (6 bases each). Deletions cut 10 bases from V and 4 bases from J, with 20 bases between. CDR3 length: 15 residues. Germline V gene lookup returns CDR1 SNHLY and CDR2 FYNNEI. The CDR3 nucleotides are TGTGCCACAAGGCGAGGGGGAGGACTATACAATGAGCAGTTCTTC. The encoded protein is CATRRGGGLYNEQFF.

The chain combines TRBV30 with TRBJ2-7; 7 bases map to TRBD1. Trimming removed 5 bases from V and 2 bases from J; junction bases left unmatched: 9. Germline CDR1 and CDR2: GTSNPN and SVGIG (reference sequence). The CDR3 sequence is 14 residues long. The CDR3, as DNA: TGTGCCTGGGCTCCGCTGGACAGGCCCTACGAGCAGTACTTC. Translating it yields CAWAPLDRPYEQYF. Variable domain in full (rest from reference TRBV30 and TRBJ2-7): SQTIHQWPATLVQPVGSPLSLECTVEGTSNPNLYWYRQAAGRGLQLLFYSVGIGQISSEVPQNLSASRPQDRQFILSSKKLLLSDSGFYLCAWAPLDRPYEQYFGPGTRLTVT.

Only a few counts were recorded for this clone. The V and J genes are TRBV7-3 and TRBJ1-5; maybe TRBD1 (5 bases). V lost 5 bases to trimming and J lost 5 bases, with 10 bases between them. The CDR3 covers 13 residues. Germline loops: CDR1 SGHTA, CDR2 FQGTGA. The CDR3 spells CASSQGRDQPQHF. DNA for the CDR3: TGTGCCAGCAGCCAGGGACGCGATCAGCCCCAGCATTTT.

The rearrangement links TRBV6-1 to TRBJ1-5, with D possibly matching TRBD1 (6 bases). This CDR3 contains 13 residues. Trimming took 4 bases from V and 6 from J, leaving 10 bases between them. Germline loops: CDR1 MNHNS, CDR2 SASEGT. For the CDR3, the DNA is TGTGCCAGCAGTGGAACGACAGGTCAGCCCCAGCATTTT. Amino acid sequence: CASSGTTGQPQHF.

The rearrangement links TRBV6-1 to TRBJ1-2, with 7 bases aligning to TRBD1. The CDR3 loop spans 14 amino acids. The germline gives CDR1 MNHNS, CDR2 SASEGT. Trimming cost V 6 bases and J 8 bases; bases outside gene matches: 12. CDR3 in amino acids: CASRADRVRGGYTF. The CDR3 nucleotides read TGTGCCAGCAGGGCTGACAGGGTCCGCGGCGGCTACACCTTC.

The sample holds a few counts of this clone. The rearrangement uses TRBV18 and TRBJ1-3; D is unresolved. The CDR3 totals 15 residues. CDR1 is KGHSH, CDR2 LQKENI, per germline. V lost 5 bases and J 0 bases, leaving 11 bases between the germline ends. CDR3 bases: TGTGCCAGCTCAACCGGAACCGTCTCTGGAAACACCATATATTTT. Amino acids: CASSTGTVSGNTIYF.

This CDR3 is CASSWGTGGGMNTEAFF. The CDR3 coding sequence is TGTGCCAGCAGTTGGGGGACAGGGGGGGGAATGAACACTGAAGCTTTCTTT. This chain connects TRBV27 to TRBJ1-1; 11 positions match TRBD1. Trimming cost V 4 bases and J 0 bases; bases outside gene matches: 7. CDR3 size: 17 residues. Germline-derived CDR1 and CDR2 are MNHEY and SMNVEV (reference sequence).

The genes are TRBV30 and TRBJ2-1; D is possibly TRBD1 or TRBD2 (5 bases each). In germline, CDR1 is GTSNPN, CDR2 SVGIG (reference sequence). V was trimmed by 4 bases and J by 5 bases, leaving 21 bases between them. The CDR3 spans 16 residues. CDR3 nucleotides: TGTGCCTGGAAATCCCTCCTAGGTGGGGGACACAATGAGCAGTTCTTC. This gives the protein CAWKSLLGGGHNEQFF.

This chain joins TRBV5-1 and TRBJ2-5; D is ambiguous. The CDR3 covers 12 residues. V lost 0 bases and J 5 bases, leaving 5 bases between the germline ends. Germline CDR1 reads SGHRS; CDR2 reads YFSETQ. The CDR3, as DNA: TGCGCCAGCAGCTTGGCGTCGGAGACCCAGTACTTC. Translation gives CASSLASETQYF.

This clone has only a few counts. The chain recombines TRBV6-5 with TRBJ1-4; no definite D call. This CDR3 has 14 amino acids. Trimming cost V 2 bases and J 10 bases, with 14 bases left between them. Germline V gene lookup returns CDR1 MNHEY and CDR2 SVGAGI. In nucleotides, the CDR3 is TGTGCCAGCAGTTACGAGGCAGCCGACCGAAAACTGTTTTTT. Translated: CASSYEAADRKLFF.

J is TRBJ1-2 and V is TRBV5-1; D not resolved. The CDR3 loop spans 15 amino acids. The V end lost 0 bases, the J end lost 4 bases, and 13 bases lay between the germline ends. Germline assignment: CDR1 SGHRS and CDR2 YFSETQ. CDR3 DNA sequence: TGCGCCAGCAGCTTGGCTCGGGAGAAGCGCTATGGCTACACCTTC. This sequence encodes CASSLAREKRYGYTF.

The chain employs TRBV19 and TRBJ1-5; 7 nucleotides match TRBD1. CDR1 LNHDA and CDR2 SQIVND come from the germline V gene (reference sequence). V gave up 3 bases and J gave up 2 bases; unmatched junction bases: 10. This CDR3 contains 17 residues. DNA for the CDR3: TGTGCCAGTAGTATGATTACAGGGGCGCAGGGCAATCAGCCCCAGCATTTT. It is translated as CASSMITGAQGNQPQHF.

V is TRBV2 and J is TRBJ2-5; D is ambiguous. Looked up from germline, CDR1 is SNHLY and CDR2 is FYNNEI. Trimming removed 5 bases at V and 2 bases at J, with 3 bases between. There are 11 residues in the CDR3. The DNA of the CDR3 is TGTGCCAGCAGTTCACAAGAGACCCAGTACTTC. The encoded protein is CASSSQETQYF. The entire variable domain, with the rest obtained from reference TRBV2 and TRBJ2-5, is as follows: EPEVTQTPSHQVTQMGQEVILRCVPISNHLYFYWYRQILGQKVEFLVSFYNNEISEKSEIFDDQFSVERPDGSNFTLKIRSTKLEDSAMYFCASSSQETQYFGPGTRLLVL.

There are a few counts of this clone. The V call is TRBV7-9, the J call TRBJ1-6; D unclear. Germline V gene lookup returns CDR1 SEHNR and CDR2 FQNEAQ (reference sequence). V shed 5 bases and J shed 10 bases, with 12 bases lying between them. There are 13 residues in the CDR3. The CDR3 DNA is TGTGCCAGCAGCCCGTCAAAGCGATCACCCCTCCACTTT. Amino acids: CASSPSKRSPLHF.

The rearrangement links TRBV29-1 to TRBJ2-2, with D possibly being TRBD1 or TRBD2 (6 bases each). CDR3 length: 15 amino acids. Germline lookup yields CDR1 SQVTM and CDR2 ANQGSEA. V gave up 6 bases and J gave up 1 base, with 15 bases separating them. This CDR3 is CSVSGAGRNTGELFF. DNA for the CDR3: TGCAGCGTCTCGGGGGCAGGGAGGAACACCGGGGAGCTGTTTTTT.

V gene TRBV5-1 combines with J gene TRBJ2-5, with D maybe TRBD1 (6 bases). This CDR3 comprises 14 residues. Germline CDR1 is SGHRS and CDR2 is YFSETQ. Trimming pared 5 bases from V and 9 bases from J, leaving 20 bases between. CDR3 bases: TGCGCCAGCAGGGTATACAGGGAAGTAGGGGCCCAGTACTTC. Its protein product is CASRVYREVGAQYF.

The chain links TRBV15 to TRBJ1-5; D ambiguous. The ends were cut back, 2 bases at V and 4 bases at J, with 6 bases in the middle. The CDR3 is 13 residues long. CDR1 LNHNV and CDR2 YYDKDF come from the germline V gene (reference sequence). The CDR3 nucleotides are TGTGCCACCAGCAGACAGGAAAATCAGCCCCAGCATTTT. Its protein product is CATSRQENQPQHF.